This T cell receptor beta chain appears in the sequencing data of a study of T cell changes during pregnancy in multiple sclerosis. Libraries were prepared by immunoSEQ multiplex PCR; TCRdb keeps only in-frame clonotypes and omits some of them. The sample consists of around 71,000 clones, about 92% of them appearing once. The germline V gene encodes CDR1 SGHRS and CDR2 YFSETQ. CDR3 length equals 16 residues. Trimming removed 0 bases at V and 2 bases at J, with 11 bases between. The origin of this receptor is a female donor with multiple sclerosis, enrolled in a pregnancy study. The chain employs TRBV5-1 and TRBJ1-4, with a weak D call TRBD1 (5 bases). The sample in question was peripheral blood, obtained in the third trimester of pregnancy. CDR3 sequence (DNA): TGCGCCAGCAGCTTGGATGGTAGGGGTACTAATGAAAAACTGTTTTTT. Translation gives CASSLDGRGTNEKLFF.